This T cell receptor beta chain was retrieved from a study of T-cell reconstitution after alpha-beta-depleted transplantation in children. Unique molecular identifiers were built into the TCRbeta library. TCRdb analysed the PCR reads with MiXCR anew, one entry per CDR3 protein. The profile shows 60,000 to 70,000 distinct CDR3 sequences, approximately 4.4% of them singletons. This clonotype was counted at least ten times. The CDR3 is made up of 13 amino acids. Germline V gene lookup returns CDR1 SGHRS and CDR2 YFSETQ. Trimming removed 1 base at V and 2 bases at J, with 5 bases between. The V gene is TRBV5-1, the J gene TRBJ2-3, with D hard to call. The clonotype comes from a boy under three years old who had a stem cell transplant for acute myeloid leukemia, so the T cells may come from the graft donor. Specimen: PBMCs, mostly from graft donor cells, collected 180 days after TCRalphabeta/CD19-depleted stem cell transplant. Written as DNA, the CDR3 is TGCGCCAGCAGCTTGCCTCCCACAGATACGCAGTATTTT. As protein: CASSLPPTDTQYF.